This T cell receptor (beta chain) was identified in a study of blood T cell repertoires in COVID-19. This clone occurred a few times. The data were produced by immunoSEQ multiplex PCR, yet TCRdb's version contains in-frame clones alone and is incomplete. Among some 210,000 clones listed, roughly 84% were seen once. Germline lookup yields CDR1 MNHEY and CDR2 SVGAGI. The V segment lost 8 bases and the J segment 5 bases; nucleotides outside the gene matches: 11. The CDR3 spans 14 residues. The chain joins TRBV6-5 to TRBJ2-5, with 7 nucleotides matching TRBD1. The clonotype was recovered from a woman in her thirties or forties who had recovered from COVID-19. Sequencing was carried out using peripheral blood. The CDR3 DNA follows: TGTGCCAGCCGACCACAGGGGAATTGGGAGACCCAGTACTTC. It is translated as CASRPQGNWETQYF.